Listed here is a single T cell receptor (beta chain). The antigen remains unidentified. The junction departs from the called germline gene at one end, perhaps through a read error. The data were taken from a study of CD8 T cells in ankylosing spondylitis. Study-wide results and limits: Some motif variants had been reported before (in reactive arthritis synovial fluid and blood). A motif in TCR beta, a set of about 8 highly homologous variants, appeared characteristic of ankylosing spondylitis blood. Disease-linked clones were reportedly significantly enriched in matched ankylosing spondylitis synovial fluid. Disease-linked clones had a CD8+ phenotype and relatively low frequency in peripheral blood.

One entry per CDR3 protein results from TCRdb running MiXCR on the 5' RACE reads. The sample shows fewer than 500,000 distinct CDR3 sequences, more than 20% of them seen only once. Germline CDR1 MDHEN, CDR2 SYDVKM. The CDR3 length is 14 residues. This TCR derives from a male donor with ankylosing spondylitis. This chain uses TRBV28 with TRBJ2-7; TRBD1 matches at 7 bases. Input material: blood, either unsorted or a sorted T cell fraction (not recorded which). Here the CDR3 DNA reads TGTGCCAGCAGTTTCCTCGGACACAGGGGCAGACCACACTTC. This sequence encodes CASSFLGHRGRPHF.